The TCR beta chain under discussion was sequenced for a study of T cell responses to AZD1222 COVID-19 vaccine. Study findings and constraints: Close to half of spike-specific TCRs reportedly recognize unmutated variant regions.

Both about-4-week and about-12-week second-dose recipients were combined. For this clone: What it binds is not known.

Trimming took off 2 bases at V and 5 bases at J, with 13 bases between the two ends. Looked up from germline, CDR1 is SGDLS and CDR2 is YYNGEE. This CDR3 spans 14 amino acids. Here immunoSEQ multiplex PCR was the method, and the copy in TCRdb shows in-frame clones only, minus some. The sample includes over 130,000 clones, 88% of them seen just once. The receptor's source is an adult who received the AZD1222 COVID-19 vaccine. This chain uses TRBV9 with TRBJ1-1; tentatively, D is TRBD1 (6 bases). Specimen: peripheral blood, collected 28 days after the second AZD1222 dose. CDR3 amino acids: CASSVGGGGTEAFF. The CDR3 DNA follows: TGTGCCAGCAGCGTTGGAGGGGGTGGGACTGAAGCTTTCTTT. The full variable domain, with the rest looked up from reference TRBV9 and TRBJ1-1, is DSGVTQTPKHLITATGQRVTLRCSPRSGDLSVYWYQQSLDQGLQFLIQYYNGEERAKGNILERFSAQQFPDLHSELNLSSLELGDSALYFCASSVGGGGTEAFFGQGTRLTVV.